The rows below give T cell receptor beta chains drawn from one sample of a study of shared clonotypes between healthy human individuals. Using immunoSEQ multiplex PCR, the repertoire was profiled, and TCRdb retains in-frame clones only, with some absent. In the table there are 2 million to 2.5 million clones, around 95% of which are singletons. The material sequenced was naive CD4+ T cells sorted from blood. These receptors were taken from a young man in good health. Each CDR3 is given with its conserved first and last residue. The D gene is left open where the match is weak. For some rows the clone size is stated as once, few or many, or as a class when expanded; others skip it.

D gene: .; J gene: TRBJ2-7; V gene: TRBV2; clone size: .; CDR3 DNA: TGTGCCAGCAGGGATATTGGACAGCCGGGGCAGTACTTC; CDR3 protein: CASRDIGQPGQYF
D gene: .; J gene: TRBJ1-3; V gene: TRBV5-1; clone size: .; CDR3 DNA: TGCGCCAGCGGCTTCGGGACGGCTGGAAACACCATATATTTT; CDR3 protein: CASGFGTAGNTIYF
D gene: .; J gene: TRBJ1-1; V gene: TRBV2; clone size: .; CDR3 DNA: TGTGCCAGCAGTGACAGGGTTTATACTGAAGCTTTCTTT; CDR3 protein: CASSDRVYTEAFF
D gene: TRBD2; J gene: TRBJ2-5; V gene: TRBV30; clone size: .; CDR3 DNA: TGTGCCTGGTTGGTGGGAGGGAAGAAAGCGGAGACCCAGTACTTC; CDR3 protein: CAWLVGGKKAETQYF
D gene: TRBD1; J gene: TRBJ2-7; V gene: TRBV7-2; clone size: once; CDR3 DNA: TGTGCCAGCAGATGGGACAGGGGCACCTACGAGCAGTACTTC; CDR3 protein: CASRWDRGTYEQYF
D gene: .; J gene: TRBJ2-7; V gene: TRBV2; clone size: .; CDR3 DNA: TGTGCCACCGACGAAGGGGGGGCGGGCGAGCAGTACTTC; CDR3 protein: CATDEGGAGEQYF
D gene: .; J gene: TRBJ2-1; V gene: TRBV19; clone size: .; CDR3 DNA: TGTGCCAGTAGTAGGCATTCGGGGGCCGCTGAGCAGTTCTTC; CDR3 protein: CASSRHSGAAEQFF
D gene: .; J gene: TRBJ2-1; V gene: TRBV7-3; clone size: .; CDR3 DNA: TGTGCCAGCAGCTACCCCGGGAAGAAGGGCGCCGGTGAGCAGTTCTTC; CDR3 protein: CASSYPGKKGAGEQFF
D gene: .; J gene: TRBJ1-6; V gene: TRBV15; clone size: .; CDR3 DNA: TGTGCCACCAGCAGAGTAGGGGGATCACCCCTCCACTTT; CDR3 protein: CATSRVGGSPLHF
D gene: TRBD1; J gene: TRBJ1-1; V gene: TRBV5-1; clone size: .; CDR3 DNA: TGCGCCAGCAGCCGGGACAGGGGGACTGAAGCTTTCTTT; CDR3 protein: CASSRDRGTEAFF
D gene: .; J gene: TRBJ1-5; V gene: TRBV5-1; clone size: once; CDR3 DNA: TGCGCCAGCAGCTTTCGGGCCGGGGGTGATCAGCCCCAGCATTTT; CDR3 protein: CASSFRAGGDQPQHF
D gene: .; J gene: TRBJ2-3; V gene: TRBV6-1; clone size: .; CDR3 DNA: TGTGCCAGCAGTGAAGGTGTAGGGTCTAGCACAGATACGCAGTATTTT; CDR3 protein: CASSEGVGSSTDTQYF
D gene: .; J gene: TRBJ1-2; V gene: TRBV4-3; clone size: .; CDR3 DNA: TGCGCCAGCAGCCAAGTTTCTGGGATCGTGGGTTATGGCTACACCTTC; CDR3 protein: CASSQVSGIVGYGYTF
D gene: .; J gene: TRBJ1-1; V gene: TRBV18; clone size: .; CDR3 DNA: TGTGCCAGCTCACCGGCTGTTCTACAGGGAGGTACGAACACTGAAGCTTTCTTT; CDR3 protein: CASSPAVLQGGTNTEAFF
D gene: TRBD1; J gene: TRBJ1-3; V gene: TRBV6-1; clone size: .; CDR3 DNA: TGTGCCAGCAGTGGACAGGGGACTGGAAACACCATATATTTT; CDR3 protein: CASSGQGTGNTIYF
D gene: .; J gene: TRBJ2-7; V gene: TRBV29-1; clone size: few; CDR3 DNA: TGCAGCGTTGGATTTAATAGCGACTATTACGAGCAGTACTTC; CDR3 protein: CSVGFNSDYYEQYF
D gene: .; J gene: TRBJ2-1; V gene: TRBV18; clone size: once; CDR3 DNA: TGTGCCAGCTCACAAGGGGGGAATGAGCAGTTCTTC; CDR3 protein: CASSQGGNEQFF
D gene: .; J gene: TRBJ1-2; V gene: TRBV7-9; clone size: .; CDR3 DNA: TGTGCCAGCAGCTTAATGCTAGGCGGCCTCGCTGACTATGGCTACACCTTC; CDR3 protein: CASSLMLGGLADYGYTF
D gene: .; J gene: TRBJ1-2; V gene: TRBV2; clone size: .; CDR3 DNA: TGTGCCAGCAGCCCCGTCTATGGCTACACCTTC; CDR3 protein: CASSPVYGYTF
D gene: .; J gene: TRBJ1-2; V gene: TRBV6-1; clone size: .; CDR3 DNA: TGTGCCAGCAGTCAGTATGGCTACACCTTC; CDR3 protein: CASSQYGYTF
D gene: .; J gene: TRBJ1-1; V gene: TRBV6-6; clone size: .; CDR3 DNA: TGTGCCAGCAGTTACAGGGGAGACATGAACACTGAAGCTTTCTTT; CDR3 protein: CASSYRGDMNTEAFF
D gene: .; J gene: TRBJ2-3; V gene: TRBV15; clone size: .; CDR3 DNA: TGTGCCACCAGCAGCCTGACGGTTGCTAGCACAGATACGCAGTATTTT; CDR3 protein: CATSSLTVASTDTQYF
D gene: TRBD1; J gene: TRBJ2-7; V gene: TRBV30; clone size: .; CDR3 DNA: TGTGCCTGGAGTGTATTCGGGACAGTCTCCTACGAGCAGTACTTC; CDR3 protein: CAWSVFGTVSYEQYF
D gene: .; J gene: TRBJ2-3; V gene: TRBV11-2; clone size: .; CDR3 DNA: TGTGCCAGCAGCTCCCTGGATGGGCTTAGCACAGATACGCAGTATTTT; CDR3 protein: CASSSLDGLSTDTQYF
D gene: .; J gene: TRBJ2-5; V gene: TRBV2; clone size: .; CDR3 DNA: TGTGCCAGCTGCAGACAGAACCAAGAGACCCAGTACTTC; CDR3 protein: CASCRQNQETQYF
D gene: TRBD1; J gene: TRBJ2-2; V gene: TRBV11-2; clone size: .; CDR3 DNA: TGTGCCAGCAGCTCTCGGGACAGGGTAACGGGGGAGCTGTTTTTT; CDR3 protein: CASSSRDRVTGELFF
D gene: .; J gene: TRBJ2-1; V gene: TRBV2; clone size: .; CDR3 DNA: TGTGCCAGCAACCTCCGGCCGGGGCCCCTCTACAATGAGCAGTTCTTC; CDR3 protein: CASNLRPGPLYNEQFF
D gene: TRBD2; J gene: TRBJ2-7; V gene: TRBV7-2; clone size: once; CDR3 DNA: TGTGCCAGCAGCCCCTTTAGCGGGGGCTCCTACGAGCAGTACTTC; CDR3 protein: CASSPFSGGSYEQYF
D gene: .; J gene: TRBJ1-5; V gene: TRBV19; clone size: .; CDR3 DNA: TGTGCCAGTAGTATAGATCGGGGTAATCAGCCCCAGCATTTT; CDR3 protein: CASSIDRGNQPQHF
D gene: TRBD2; J gene: TRBJ2-5; V gene: TRBV2; clone size: .; CDR3 DNA: TGTGCCAGCAGCGGGGAGGCTAGCGGGGGGCCGGAGACCCAGTACTTC; CDR3 protein: CASSGEASGGPETQYF
D gene: .; J gene: TRBJ2-1; V gene: TRBV5-1; clone size: .; CDR3 DNA: TGCGCCAGCAGCTTGCAGCGGATTCCCACTTTGAGGGACAATGAGCAGTTCTTC; CDR3 protein: CASSLQRIPTLRDNEQFF
D gene: .; J gene: TRBJ1-1; V gene: TRBV2; clone size: .; CDR3 DNA: TGTGCCAGCAGTGAAGCCAGCCGGAACACTGAAGCTTTCTTT; CDR3 protein: CASSEASRNTEAFF
D gene: .; J gene: TRBJ1-1; V gene: TRBV18; clone size: .; CDR3 DNA: TGTGCCAGCTCACCACCGGGTTGGGGGCCTAACACTGAAGCTTTCTTT; CDR3 protein: CASSPPGWGPNTEAFF
D gene: TRBD2; J gene: TRBJ2-1; V gene: TRBV5-1; clone size: once; CDR3 DNA: TGCGCCAGCAGCCCTAGCGGGGATAGCTCCTACAATGAGCAGTTCTTC; CDR3 protein: CASSPSGDSSYNEQFF
D gene: .; J gene: TRBJ2-2; V gene: TRBV2; clone size: .; CDR3 DNA: TGTGCCAGCAGTGTTCATTCAGGGCGCGGAGCCGGGGAGCTGTTTTTT; CDR3 protein: CASSVHSGRGAGELFF
D gene: .; J gene: TRBJ1-1; V gene: TRBV5-1; clone size: .; CDR3 DNA: TGCGCCAGCAGCTCCTCCGGGACGGAGTACACTGAAGCTTTCTTT; CDR3 protein: CASSSSGTEYTEAFF
D gene: TRBD2; J gene: TRBJ2-1; V gene: TRBV4-1; clone size: .; CDR3 DNA: TGCGCCAGCAGCCACCGACTAGCGGGGGGCGATGAGCAGTTCTTC; CDR3 protein: CASSHRLAGGDEQFF
D gene: .; J gene: TRBJ2-2; V gene: TRBV29-1; clone size: .; CDR3 DNA: TGCAGCGTTGAAGGGACGGCCGGGGAGCTGTTTTTT; CDR3 protein: CSVEGTAGELFF
D gene: .; J gene: TRBJ1-4; V gene: TRBV9; clone size: .; CDR3 DNA: TGTGCCAGCAGCGAGAGCGTGAAAACTAATGAAAAACTGTTTTTT; CDR3 protein: CASSESVKTNEKLFF
D gene: .; J gene: TRBJ2-1; V gene: TRBV5-1; clone size: .; CDR3 DNA: TGCGCCAGCCTGGCTGGAGGGTGGGGCCCCTACAATGAGCAGTTCTTC; CDR3 protein: CASLAGGWGPYNEQFF
D gene: TRBD1; J gene: TRBJ1-2; V gene: TRBV4-1; clone size: .; CDR3 DNA: TGCGCCAGCAGACTGACAGGGGATAGTGGCTACACCTTC; CDR3 protein: CASRLTGDSGYTF
D gene: TRBD1; J gene: TRBJ1-4; V gene: TRBV5-1; clone size: .; CDR3 DNA: TGCGCCAGCAGCTTGATAGGGACAGGGATAAATGAAAAACTGTTTTTT; CDR3 protein: CASSLIGTGINEKLFF
D gene: .; J gene: TRBJ1-5; V gene: TRBV6-5; clone size: .; CDR3 DNA: TGTGCCAGCAGTTATGGGCCAAGGGACGGTCAGCCCCAGCATTTT; CDR3 protein: CASSYGPRDGQPQHF
D gene: .; J gene: TRBJ1-3; V gene: TRBV5-6; clone size: .; CDR3 DNA: TGTGCCAGCAGCCCCACGCCAACAGTTTACTCTGGAAACACCATATATTTT; CDR3 protein: CASSPTPTVYSGNTIYF
D gene: TRBD2; J gene: TRBJ2-5; V gene: TRBV5-1; clone size: .; CDR3 DNA: TGCGCCAGCCGCCGAGCGGGGGTAAAAGAGACCCAGTACTTC; CDR3 protein: CASRRAGVKETQYF
D gene: .; J gene: TRBJ2-2; V gene: TRBV2; clone size: .; CDR3 DNA: TGTGCCAGCAGCCGGGAAGGGCCCTACACCGGGGAGCTGTTTTTT; CDR3 protein: CASSREGPYTGELFF